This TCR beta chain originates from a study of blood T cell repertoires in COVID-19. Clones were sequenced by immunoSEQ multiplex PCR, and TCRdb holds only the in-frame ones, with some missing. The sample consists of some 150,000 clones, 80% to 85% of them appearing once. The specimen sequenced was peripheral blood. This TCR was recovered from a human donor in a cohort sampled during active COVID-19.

The CDR3 region is CASSLGIRAEAFF. As DNA, the CDR3 is TGTGCCAGCAGCTTAGGGATCCGGGCTGAAGCTTTCTTT. The chain joins TRBV11-2 to TRBJ1-1; no firm D call. Looked up from germline, CDR1 is SGHAT and CDR2 is FQNNGV. The length of the CDR3 is 13 residues. V gave up 1 base and J gave up 6 bases, with 9 bases separating them.